The present TCR beta chain was sequenced within a study of T cell responses to AZD1222 COVID-19 vaccine. Germline-derived CDR1 and CDR2 are LGHNA and YSLEER. With 1 base removed from V and 8 bases from J, the gap between germline ends came to 11 bases. The CDR3 runs 14 residues. About this clone: Its matching antigen is unknown.

Notes on the study in general: The number of AZD1222 recipients seropositive at baseline was only 6 or 7. Clonal diversity may have been underestimated, and the donors were mostly white British, with more females than males. Repertoire samples came only from after the peak T cell response. Reports say nearly half of spike-specific TCRs go after unmutated variant regions.

The method was immunoSEQ multiplex PCR; TCRdb's version includes in-frame clones alone and lacks a portion of them. Here the sample spans 96,000 or so clones, almost 90% being singletons. This chain joins TRBV4-3 and TRBJ1-4; perhaps TRBD1 as D (6 bases). The sample here was peripheral blood, taken on day 0 of AZD1222 vaccination. This TCR was sampled from an adult in good health. This chain's CDR3 is CASSQGTVAEKLFF. DNA of the CDR3: TGCGCCAGCAGCCAAGGGACAGTGGCAGAAAAACTGTTTTTT.